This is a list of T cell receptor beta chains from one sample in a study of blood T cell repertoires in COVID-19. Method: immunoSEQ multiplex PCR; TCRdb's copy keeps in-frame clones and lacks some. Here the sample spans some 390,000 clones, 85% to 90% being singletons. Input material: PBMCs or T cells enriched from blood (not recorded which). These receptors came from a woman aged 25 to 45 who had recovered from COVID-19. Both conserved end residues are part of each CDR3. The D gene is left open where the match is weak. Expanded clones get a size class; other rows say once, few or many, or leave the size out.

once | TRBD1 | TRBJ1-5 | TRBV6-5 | TGTGCCAGCCGACAGGGTCTTAGCAATCAGCCCCAGCATTTT | CASRQGLSNQPQHF
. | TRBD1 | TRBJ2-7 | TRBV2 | TGTGCCAGCACTGGACAGGGCCACGAGCAGTACTTC | CASTGQGHEQYF
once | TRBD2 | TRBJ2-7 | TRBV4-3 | TGCGCCAGCAGCCGGACTAGCGGGGGTTACGAGCAGTACTTC | CASSRTSGGYEQYF
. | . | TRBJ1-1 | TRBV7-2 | TGTGCCAGCAGCCCCCGCCGAGCCCTGAACACTGAAGCTTTCTTT | CASSPRRALNTEAFF
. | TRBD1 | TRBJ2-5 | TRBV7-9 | TGTGCCAGCAGCATCGGACAGGGGGCCATAGAGACCCAGTACTTC | CASSIGQGAIETQYF
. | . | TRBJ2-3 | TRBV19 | TGTGCCAGTAGCAATGTGGGAGGTACGCAGTATTTT | CASSNVGGTQYF
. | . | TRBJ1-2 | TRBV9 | TGTGCCAGCAGACTTCAGGGCAGTAACTATGGCTACACCTTC | CASRLQGSNYGYTF
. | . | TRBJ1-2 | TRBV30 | TGTGCCTGGAGTCCCGGGTGGATCGTGGATAACTATGGCTACACCTTC | CAWSPGWIVDNYGYTF
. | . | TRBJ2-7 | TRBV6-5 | TGTGCCAGCAGTTACGTTCTCCGGGAGCAGTACTTC | CASSYVLREQYF
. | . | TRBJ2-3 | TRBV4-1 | TGCGCCAGCAGCCAAGGGAGGGGTAGCACAGATACGCAGTATTTT | CASSQGRGSTDTQYF
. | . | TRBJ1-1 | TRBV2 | TGTGCCAGCAGTGGCGGGAGCGCCATGAACACTGAAGCTTTCTTT | CASSGGSAMNTEAFF
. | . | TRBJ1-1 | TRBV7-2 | TGTGCCAGCAGCTTAGCTCGTCCGTACACTGAAGCTTTCTTT | CASSLARPYTEAFF
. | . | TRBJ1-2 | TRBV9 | TGTGCCAGCAGCGTAGATGCACAGACAAATGGCTACACCTTC | CASSVDAQTNGYTF
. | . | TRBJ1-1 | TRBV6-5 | TGTGCCAGCATTGGGGCCACTGAAGCTTTCTTT | CASIGATEAFF
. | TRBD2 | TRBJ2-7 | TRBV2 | TGTGCCAGCAAAATAGCGGGAGGGCCCGGAGAGCAGTACTTC | CASKIAGGPGEQYF
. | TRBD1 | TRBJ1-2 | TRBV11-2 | TGTGCCAGCAGCTTAGGGGACAGGACCTACTATGGCTACACCTTC | CASSLGDRTYYGYTF
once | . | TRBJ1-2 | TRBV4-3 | TGCGCCAGCAGCCAAGAAAGGAGATGGAACTATGGCTACACCTTC | CASSQERRWNYGYTF
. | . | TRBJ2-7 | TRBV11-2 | TGTGCCAGCAGCTTAGATATCGGGAGCTACGAGCAGTACTTC | CASSLDIGSYEQYF
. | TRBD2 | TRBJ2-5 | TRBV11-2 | TGTGCCAGCAGCTTTAGGGCGGGGGGGCCTGCGGAGACCCAGTACTTC | CASSFRAGGPAETQYF
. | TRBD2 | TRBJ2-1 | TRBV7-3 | TGTGCCAGCAGCTTAGAACGACTAGCGGGGGGCAATGAGCAGTTCTTC | CASSLERLAGGNEQFF
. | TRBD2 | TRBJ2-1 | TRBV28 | TGTGCCAGCAGTTTGCGGACTAGCATGAGGATCGGGGGCAATGAGCAGTTCTTC | CASSLRTSMRIGGNEQFF
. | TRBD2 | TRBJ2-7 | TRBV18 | TGTGCCAGCTCACCTAGCGGGAGGGTGAACGAGCAGTACTTC | CASSPSGRVNEQYF
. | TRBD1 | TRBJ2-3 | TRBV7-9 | TGTGCCAGCAGCTGGGACAGCTACACAGATACGCAGTATTTT | CASSWDSYTDTQYF
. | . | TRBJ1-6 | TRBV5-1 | TGCGCCAGCGCCCTCGTCAGTCATAATTCACCCCTCCACTTT | CASALVSHNSPLHF
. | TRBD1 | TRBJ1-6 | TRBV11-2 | TGTGCCAGCAACCCGGACAGGGGGCAATCACCCCTCCACTTT | CASNPDRGQSPLHF
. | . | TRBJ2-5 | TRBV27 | TGTGCCAGCGGGCCAGTCCAAGAGACCCAGTACTTC | CASGPVQETQYF
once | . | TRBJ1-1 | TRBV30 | TGTGCCTGGAGTTTGGGCACTGGGAACACTGAAGCTTTCTTT | CAWSLGTGNTEAFF
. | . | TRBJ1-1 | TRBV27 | TGTGCCAGCAGCCGTTGGGGCAAGCTGGGCACTGAAGCTTTCTTT | CASSRWGKLGTEAFF
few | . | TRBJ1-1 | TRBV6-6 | TGTGCCAGCAGTTTCACCGGGAGGCCCACTGAAGCTTTCTTT | CASSFTGRPTEAFF
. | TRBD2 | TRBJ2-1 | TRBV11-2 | TGTGCCAGCAGCTTAGATTGGCGGGGGGCCCTCCTTTTAGAGCAGTTCTTC | CASSLDWRGALLLEQFF
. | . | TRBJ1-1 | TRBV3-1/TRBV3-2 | TGTGCCAGCAGCCAAGGTGGCTCCGGGGGGTGGGGTGAAGCTTTCTTT | CASSQGGSGGWGEAFF
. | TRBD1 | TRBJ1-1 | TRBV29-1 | TGCAGCGCTTACGTATCCGGGACAGGGGGCGAAGCTTTCTTT | CSAYVSGTGGEAFF
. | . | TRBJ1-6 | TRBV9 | TGTGCCAGCAGCGTAGACCCACGGTCTAATTCACCCCTCCACTTT | CASSVDPRSNSPLHF